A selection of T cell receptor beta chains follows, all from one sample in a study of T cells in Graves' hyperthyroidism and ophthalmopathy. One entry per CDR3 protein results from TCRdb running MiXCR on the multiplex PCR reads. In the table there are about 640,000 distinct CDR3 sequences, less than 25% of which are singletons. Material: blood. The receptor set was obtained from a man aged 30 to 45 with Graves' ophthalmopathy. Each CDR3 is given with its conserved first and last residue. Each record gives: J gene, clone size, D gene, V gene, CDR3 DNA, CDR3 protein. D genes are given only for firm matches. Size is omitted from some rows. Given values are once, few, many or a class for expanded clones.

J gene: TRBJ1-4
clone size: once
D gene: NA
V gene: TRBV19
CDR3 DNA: TGTGCCAGTAGGGTCTCGGGAGCAACTAATGAAAAACTGTTTTTT
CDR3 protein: CASRVSGATNEKLFF

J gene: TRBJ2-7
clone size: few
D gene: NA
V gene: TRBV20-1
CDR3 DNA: TGCAGTGCCTTTGACCTCCCCGAGCAGTACTTC
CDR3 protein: CSAFDLPEQYF

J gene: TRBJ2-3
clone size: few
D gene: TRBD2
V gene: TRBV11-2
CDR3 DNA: TGTGCCAGCAGCCCCGGGGGCGGGAGGGCCGCAGATACGCAGTATTTT
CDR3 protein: CASSPGGGRAADTQYF

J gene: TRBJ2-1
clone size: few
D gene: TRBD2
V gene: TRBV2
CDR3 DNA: TGTGCCAGCAGTGAAATTTGGGAGGGGAATAATGAGCAGTTCTTC
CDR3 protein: CASSEIWEGNNEQFF

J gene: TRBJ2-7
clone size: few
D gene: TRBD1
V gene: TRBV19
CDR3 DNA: TGTGCCAGTAGTTCGCAACCCGGGACAGGAGCCTACGAGCAGTACTTC
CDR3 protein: CASSSQPGTGAYEQYF

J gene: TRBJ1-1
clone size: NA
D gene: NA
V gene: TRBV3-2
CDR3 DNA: TGTGCCAGCAGCCCCGACAGGGACCTGAACACTGAAGCTTTCTTT
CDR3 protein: CASSPDRDLNTEAFF

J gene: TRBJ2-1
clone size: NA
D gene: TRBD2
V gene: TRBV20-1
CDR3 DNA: TGCAGTGCCGGGACTAGCGATTTGGTCCTGCACAATGAGCAGTTCTTC
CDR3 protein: CSAGTSDLVLHNEQFF

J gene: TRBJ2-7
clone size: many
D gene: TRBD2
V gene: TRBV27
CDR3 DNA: TGTGCCAGCAGCCGCCTTAGCGGGAGAAGATCCTACGAGCAGTACTTC
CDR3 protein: CASSRLSGRRSYEQYF

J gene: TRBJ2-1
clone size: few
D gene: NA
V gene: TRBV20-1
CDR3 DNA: TGCAGTGCTAGATCCCCGGACTCCTACAATGAGCAGTTCTTC
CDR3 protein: CSARSPDSYNEQFF

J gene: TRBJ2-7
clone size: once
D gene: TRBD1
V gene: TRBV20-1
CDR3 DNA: TGCAGTGCTAGAGATTGGGACAGGGGAGGAGGACTCCAAGCCTACGAGCAGTACTTC
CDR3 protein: CSARDWDRGGGLQAYEQYF

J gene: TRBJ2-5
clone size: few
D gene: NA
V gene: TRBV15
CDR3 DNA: TGTGCCACCTCAAGAGGGCCTGAAGAGACCCAGTACTTC
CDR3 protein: CATSRGPEETQYF

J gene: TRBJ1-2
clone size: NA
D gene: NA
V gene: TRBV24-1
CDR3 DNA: TGTGCCACCAGTGATTGGACAGTCAACTATGGCTACACCTTC
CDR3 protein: CATSDWTVNYGYTF

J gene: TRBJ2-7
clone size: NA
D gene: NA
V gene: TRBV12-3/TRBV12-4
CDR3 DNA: TGTGCCAGCAGTGATCCTGTGGGGAGAAACGAGCAGTACTTC
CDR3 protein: CASSDPVGRNEQYF

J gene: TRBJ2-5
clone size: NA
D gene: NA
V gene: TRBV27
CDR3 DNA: TGTGCCAGCAGTTTATCGATGAACCAAGAGACCCAGTACTTC
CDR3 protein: CASSLSMNQETQYF

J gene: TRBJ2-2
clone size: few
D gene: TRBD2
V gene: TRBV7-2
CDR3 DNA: TGTGCCAGCAGCCCCGTCCCTAGCGGCTGGAACACCGGGGAGCTGTTTTTT
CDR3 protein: CASSPVPSGWNTGELFF

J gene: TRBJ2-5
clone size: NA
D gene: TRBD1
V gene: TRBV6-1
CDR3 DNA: TGTGCCAGCAGTCGGGACAGTCGGGAGACCCAGTACTTC
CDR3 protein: CASSRDSRETQYF

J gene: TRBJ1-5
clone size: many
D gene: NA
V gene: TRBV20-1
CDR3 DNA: TGCAGTGCTACCGACAGTAGCAATCAGCCCCAGCATTTT
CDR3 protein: CSATDSSNQPQHF

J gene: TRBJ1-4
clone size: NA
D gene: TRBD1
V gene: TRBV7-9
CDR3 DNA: TGTGCCAGCAGCTTACCGACAGGGGTTGCAACTAATGAAAAACTGTTTTTT
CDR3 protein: CASSLPTGVATNEKLFF

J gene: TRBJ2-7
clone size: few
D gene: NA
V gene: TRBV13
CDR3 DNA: TGTGCCAGCAGTCCGCGGGTTACTACCTACGAGCAGTACTTC
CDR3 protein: CASSPRVTTYEQYF

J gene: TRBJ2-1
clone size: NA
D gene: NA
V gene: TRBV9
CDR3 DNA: TGTGCCAGCAGCTCCCGGGACGGGTATGAGCAGTTCTTC
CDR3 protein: CASSSRDGYEQFF